The next 7 T cell receptor beta chains were all read from a single sample in a study of shared clonotypes between healthy human individuals. Assay used: immunoSEQ multiplex PCR; TCRdb lists only in-frame clones, some missing. The repertoire holds about a million clones, with more than 65% as singletons. The sequenced material came from memory CD4+ T cells sorted from blood. Subset of the sample: CD45RA-negative fraction. Receptors were obtained from a young man in good health.

The gene calls are TRBV6-5 and TRBJ2-7; D gene uncertain. The V gene lost 3 bases and the J gene lost 7 bases, with 7 bases spanning the gap. Germline V gives CDR1 MNHEY, CDR2 SVGAGI. CDR3 length: 11 amino acids. This CDR3 reads CASSYKSEQYF. The DNA for the CDR3 is TGTGCCAGCAGTTATAAGTCGGAGCAGTACTTC.

The J gene is TRBJ1-4, the V gene TRBV2; TRBD1 aligns across 7 bases. Germline values: CDR1 SNHLY, CDR2 FYNNEI. V gave up 7 bases and J gave up 4 bases; unmatched junction bases: 6. CDR3 length: 14 residues. CDR3 sequence reads: CASNYRGNNEKLFF. The CDR3 DNA follows: TGTGCCAGCAACTACAGGGGAAATAATGAAAAACTGTTTTTT.

The V and J genes are TRBV13 and TRBJ2-5, with 10 bases fitting TRBD2. The CDR3 is made up of 16 amino acids. The ends lost 0 bases at V and 2 bases at J; junction bases unmatched: 3. CDR1 PRHDT and CDR2 FYEKMQ come from the germline V gene (reference sequence). The DNA for the CDR3 is TGTGCCAGCAGCTTAGGACTAGCGGGAAAACAAGAGACCCAGTACTTC. This translates into CASSLGLAGKQETQYF.

J is TRBJ2-7 and V is TRBV7-6; 13 bases match TRBD2. V dropped 2 bases and J dropped 4; count of bases not matched to a gene: 5. This CDR3 is built from 16 residues. Germline CDR1 reads SGHVS; CDR2 reads FNYEAQ. CDR3 sequence: CASSLTSGRATYEQYF. The CDR3 DNA reads TGTGCCAGCAGCTTAACTAGCGGGAGGGCAACATACGAGCAGTACTTC.

The V and J genes are TRBV6-1 and TRBJ2-7; perhaps TRBD2 as D (5 bases). Trimming took 5 bases from V and 2 from J, leaving 16 bases between them. The CDR3 has 15 amino acids. CDR1 is MNHNS and CDR2 is SASEGT in the germline V gene. The CDR3 DNA sequence: TGTGCCAGCAGTAGGGAGAACAGATTAGCCTACGAGCAGTACTTC. Protein: CASSRENRLAYEQYF.

The chain has TRBV28 and TRBJ2-3, with TRBD2 matching 8 bases. Germline values: CDR1 MDHEN, CDR2 SYDVKM. The CDR3 runs to 14 residues. V was pared by 3 bases and J by 5 bases, with 4 bases of the junction left unmatched. Written as DNA, the CDR3 is TGTGCCAGCAGTTTCGGGGGGGCCAAAGATACGCAGTATTTT. Its protein is CASSFGGAKDTQYF.

The genes are TRBV27 and TRBJ1-6; 8 bases fit TRBD1. V dropped 6 bases and J dropped 9; count of bases not matched to a gene: 7. CDR1 is MNHEY and CDR2 is SMNVEV in the germline V gene (reference sequence). There are 14 residues in the CDR3. The DNA of the CDR3 is TGTGCCAGCAGCCCTAGACAGGGGTCTTCACCCCTCCACTTT. This sequence encodes CASSPRQGSSPLHF.